The entry below describes one TCR beta chain. This sample is part of a study of technical replicates of blood from several donors. Libraries were prepared by immunoSEQ multiplex PCR; TCRdb keeps only in-frame clonotypes and omits some of them. The data hold around 68,000 clones, with about 97% observed a single time. The sample consisted of T cells isolated from PBMCs. The TCR comes from a human donor in good health.

CDR3 sequence (DNA): TGCGCCAGCAGCCCCGGGACAGGGACCTACGAGCAGTACTTC. Protein sequence: CASSPGTGTYEQYF. This chain uses TRBV5-1 with TRBJ2-7; the match to TRBD1 covers 9 bases. Germline V gene sequence: CDR1 SGHRS, CDR2 YFSETQ. The CDR3 spans 14 residues. The J segment lost 2 bases and the V segment lost 4 bases, leaving 4 bases of the junction unmatched.